This TCR beta chain was found in a study of blood T cell repertoires in COVID-19. About the study: Sites in the United States, Italy and Spain provided acute and convalescent COVID-19 samples. The cDNA or gDNA used as material had been derived from T cells, B-cell-depleted T cells, or PBMCs.

V shed 4 bases and J shed 7 bases, with 11 bases lying between them. From germline, CDR1 is SQVTM and CDR2 ANQGSEA. The CDR3 extends over 12 amino acids. Participants were aged about 18 to 100 years from about two dozen US areas. Recovery meant two consecutive negative NP/OP PCR tests, professional clearance, or resolved symptoms. Here immunoSEQ multiplex PCR was the method, and the copy in TCRdb shows in-frame clones only, minus some. Here the sample spans more than 300,000 clones, under 95% being singletons. The sample was PBMCs or T cells enriched from blood (not recorded which). The V gene is TRBV29-1, the J gene TRBJ2-1, with D maybe TRBD1 (5 bases). This sequence originates from a woman aged 25 to 39 who had recovered from COVID-19. CDR3 nucleotide sequence: TGCAGCGTTGCCCAGGGTTGGAATGAGCAGTTCTTC. This encodes CSVAQGWNEQFF.